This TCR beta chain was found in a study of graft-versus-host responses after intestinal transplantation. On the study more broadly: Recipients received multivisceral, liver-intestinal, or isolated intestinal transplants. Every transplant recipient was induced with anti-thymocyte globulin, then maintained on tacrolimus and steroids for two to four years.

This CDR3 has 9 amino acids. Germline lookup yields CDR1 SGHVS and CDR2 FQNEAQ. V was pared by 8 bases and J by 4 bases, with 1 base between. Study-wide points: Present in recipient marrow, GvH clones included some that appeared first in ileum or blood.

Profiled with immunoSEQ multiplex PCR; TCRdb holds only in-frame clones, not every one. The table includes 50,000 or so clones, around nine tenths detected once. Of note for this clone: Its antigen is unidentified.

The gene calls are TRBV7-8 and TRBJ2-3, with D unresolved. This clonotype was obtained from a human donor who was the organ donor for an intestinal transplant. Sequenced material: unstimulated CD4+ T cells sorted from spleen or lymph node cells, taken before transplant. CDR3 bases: TGTGCCAGCCCAGATACGCAGTATTTT. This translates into CASPDTQYF.